This passage covers 14 T cell receptor beta chains from one sample sequenced in a study of T-cell memory formation after mild COVID-19. TCRdb processed the 5' RACE reads anew with MiXCR; each CDR3 protein has one entry. The sample gives under 250,000 distinct CDR3 sequences, 8% to 9.5% of which show up once; 22% is in the top ten. The specimen was PBMCs or a T cell subset sorted from them (not recorded which). These receptors all stem from a man between 18 and 35 years old who had mild COVID-19 (a few samples of this study predate the infection). Cell type and time point are not known.

This clonotype was picked up many times. The rearrangement uses TRBV19 and TRBJ1-1, with D perhaps TRBD1 (6 bases). This CDR3 is 13 amino acids long. CDR1 and CDR2 from the germline V gene are LNHDA and SQIVND (reference sequence). V gave up 7 bases and J gave up 1 base, with 10 bases separating them. The CDR3 loop reads CASTTGANTEAFF. The CDR3 nucleotides read TGTGCCAGTACCACGGGGGCGAACACTGAAGCTTTCTTT.

The rearrangement joins TRBV7-9 to TRBJ1-4; 12 bases are shared with TRBD1. The CDR3 runs to 20 residues. Germline CDR1 and CDR2: SEHNR and FQNEAQ (reference sequence). V gave up 5 bases and J gave up 3 bases; unmatched junction bases: 16. The CDR3 loop is CASSLRTGTGGRSANEKLFF. CDR3 nucleotide sequence: TGTGCCAGCAGCCTAAGAACCGGGACAGGGGGCCGGTCGGCTAATGAAAAACTGTTTTTT.

The gene calls are TRBV27 and TRBJ2-3; a possible D gene is TRBD2 (6 bases). There are 14 residues in the CDR3. CDR1 is MNHEY and CDR2 is SMNVEV in the germline V gene (reference sequence). The V end lost 6 bases, the J end lost 3 bases, and 13 bases lay between the germline ends. Here the CDR3 reads CASRKWGVTDTQYF. CDR3 sequence (DNA): TGTGCCAGCAGGAAATGGGGGGTAACAGATACGCAGTATTTT.

This clonotype was seen repeatedly, ten times or more. The chain uses TRBV7-9 and TRBJ2-2; no clear D. Germline V CDR1 and CDR2: SEHNR, FQNEAQ (reference sequence). Trimming left V 4 bases short and J 5 bases short, with 11 bases between. The CDR3 runs 14 residues. The CDR3 sequence: CASSSLAWTGELFF. The CDR3 nucleotides are TGTGCCAGCAGCTCCCTCGCGTGGACCGGGGAGCTGTTTTTT.

There are a few counts of this clonotype. The V and J genes are TRBV6-2 or TRBV6-3 and TRBJ2-1, with D perhaps assigned TRBD1 or TRBD2 (5 bases each). The length of the CDR3 is 12 residues. Looked up from germline, CDR1 is MNHEY and CDR2 is SVGEGT. V was cut by 7 bases and J by 4 bases, with 8 bases left in between. CDR3 sequence (DNA): TGTGCCAGCAAGGGACGTTACAATGAGCAGTTCTTC. This encodes CASKGRYNEQFF.

The gene calls are TRBV7-9 and TRBJ2-5; D uncertain. V was shortened by 4 bases and J by 4 bases, with 7 bases between the two germline ends. Looked up from germline, CDR1 is SEHNR and CDR2 is FQNEAQ (reference sequence). This CDR3 comprises 12 residues. CDR3 in amino acids: CASSSGSETQYF. The CDR3 DNA reads TGTGCCAGCAGCTCTGGATCAGAGACCCAGTACTTC.

Only a few counts were recorded for this clonotype. This chain connects TRBV5-1 to TRBJ2-5, with D possibly TRBD2 on 5 matching bases. The germline CDR1 and CDR2 sequences are SGHRS and YFSETQ. Trimming took off 0 bases at V and 7 bases at J, with 10 bases between the two ends. The CDR3 spans 13 residues. The CDR3 DNA reads TGCGCCAGCAGCTTGGCCTACGAGGGGACCCAGTACTTC. Protein product: CASSLAYEGTQYF.

The gene calls are TRBV27 and TRBJ1-6, with unresolved D. V was cut by 2 bases and J by 7 bases, with 9 bases left in between. Germline assignment: CDR1 MNHEY and CDR2 SMNVEV (reference sequence). CDR3 length equals 14 residues. In nucleotides, the CDR3 is TGTGCCAGCAGTTTAAGAGGTTCCAATTCACCCCTCCACTTT. Translated, it gives CASSLRGSNSPLHF.

The chain joins TRBV7-2 to TRBJ1-5; maybe TRBD1 (5 bases). The V end lost 5 bases, the J end lost 7 bases, and 12 bases lay between the germline ends. There are 13 residues in the CDR3. The germline CDR1 and CDR2 sequences are SGHTA and FQGNSA. The CDR3 nucleotides read TGTGCCAGCAGCGAGGGACGACGGCAGCCCCAGCATTTT. This sequence encodes CASSEGRRQPQHF.

V usage is TRBV7-9 and J usage is TRBJ1-2, with unresolved D. V was shortened by 2 bases and J by 3 bases, with 16 bases between the two germline ends. Germline CDR1 reads SEHNR; CDR2 reads FQNEAQ (reference sequence). CDR3 size: 16 residues. The CDR3 region has the DNA TGTGCCAGCAGCTTATGGGCAGGATGGTATGACTATGGCTACACCTTC. Translation: CASSLWAGWYDYGYTF.

The V call is TRBV28, the J call TRBJ1-1, with D perhaps matching TRBD1 (5 bases). The CDR3 length is 14 residues. Trimming stripped 3 bases from V and 5 bases from J, with 13 bases between. CDR1 MDHEN and CDR2 SYDVKM come from the germline V gene. The CDR3 DNA sequence: TGTGCCAGCAGTTTCTGGGGGGATCGTACTGAAGCTTTCTTT. This encodes CASSFWGDRTEAFF. Combining the CDR3 with reference TRBV28 and TRBJ1-1 gives the whole variable domain DVKVTQSSRYLVKRTGEKVFLECVQDMDHENMFWYRQDPGLGLRLIYFSYDVKMKEKGDIPEGYSVSREKKERFSLILESASTNQTSMYLCASSFWGDRTEAFFGQGTRLTVV.

This sequence joins TRBV7-9 and TRBJ2-3; 7 bases agree with TRBD2. CDR1 is SEHNR, CDR2 FQNEAQ, per germline (reference sequence). The CDR3 is 15 amino acids. The junction had 8 bases not matched to a gene; V was cut back by 7 bases and J by 1 base. CDR3 loop: CASNPRDYRTDTQYF. The CDR3 region has the DNA TGTGCCAGCAACCCCCGGGACTACCGCACAGATACGCAGTATTTT.

The sample holds a few counts of this clonotype. The chain couples TRBV5-1 to TRBJ2-3, with 7 bases that match TRBD2. Germline V gene sequence: CDR1 SGHRS, CDR2 YFSETQ. The CDR3 has 15 amino acids. V was pared by 2 bases and J by 5 bases, with 8 bases of the junction left unmatched. The CDR3 DNA reads as TGCGCCAGCAGCTTCTACGGGGGGAATGAAGATACGCAGTATTTT. Its translation is CASSFYGGNEDTQYF.

This clonotype has just a few counts. V usage is TRBV12-3 or TRBV12-4 and J usage is TRBJ1-2; 8 bases fit TRBD1. The CDR3 has 16 amino acids. Losses at the gene ends were 5 bases for V and 8 bases for J; bases not matched to a gene: 16. Here the CDR3 reads CASSPQSGGDGSGYTF. In DNA, the CDR3 is TGTGCCAGCAGTCCCCAATCAGGGGGCGATGGGAGCGGCTACACCTTC.